The subject of this entry is one TCR beta chain. Methods used by the authors: It was from reference gene primer amplification that nucleated cell counts were estimated. Measured with immunoSEQ multiplex PCR; TCRdb has only the in-frame clones, and not every one. From that table come the V and J calls and clone size; the DNA was used to work out D and trimming. The profile covers hundreds of thousands of clones, with about nine tenths appearing a single time and more than 9.5% taken by the ten largest. A Seattle source enrolled patients during active infection and followed them longitudinally. V dropped 1 base and J dropped 2; count of bases not matched to a gene: 4. Per the germline V gene, CDR1 is LGHDT and CDR2 is YNNKEL (reference sequence). This CDR3 comprises 16 residues. The data are from a study of blood T cell repertoires in COVID-19. Looking at the study overall: The origin of the acute and convalescent COVID-19 samples was the United States, Italy and Spain. The analysed material was cDNA or gDNA that came from T cells, B-cell-depleted T cells, or PBMCs.

The sample consisted of peripheral blood. The chain combines TRBV3-1 (or the pseudogene TRBV3-2) with TRBJ2-5; 10 positions match TRBD2. This sequence was found in a woman aged 25 to 39 with COVID-19, enrolled during active disease. CDR3 DNA sequence: TGTGCCAGCAGCCAAGTGGTAGCGGGGGGACAAGAGACCCAGTACTTC. This encodes CASSQVVAGGQETQYF.